The clone carrying this T cell receptor beta chain was seen only a few times. Its specificity is unknown. This sample is part of a study of blood T cells in healthy people across ages. General study results and limits: Conclusively comparing naive with antigen-experienced cells was impossible with unsorted PBMCs. When one million T cells were used, diversity estimates were thought to be underestimates.

For the second PCR, which ran for 7 to 11 cycles, a sample-barcoded 5' primer and a J-beta primer mix were used. Each of the samples gave a minimum of 3 million paired-end reads that contained CDR3. TCRdb analysed the 5' RACE reads with MiXCR anew, one entry per CDR3 protein. The table shows 1,500,000 or so distinct CDR3 sequences, with roughly 43% occurring only once. V gave up 8 bases and J gave up 0 bases, with 18 bases separating them. The CDR3 runs to 15 residues. Looked up from germline, CDR1 is SQVTM and CDR2 is ANQGSEA. Sequencing input: blood. The rearrangement joins TRBV29-1 to TRBJ2-3, with a possible D match to TRBD2 (6 bases). This TCR was sampled from a woman aged 18-29 years in good health. Written as DNA, the CDR3 is TGCAGCATCCCTTCGACGGGGACTAGCACAGATACGCAGTATTTT. Its protein product is CSIPSTGTSTDTQYF.